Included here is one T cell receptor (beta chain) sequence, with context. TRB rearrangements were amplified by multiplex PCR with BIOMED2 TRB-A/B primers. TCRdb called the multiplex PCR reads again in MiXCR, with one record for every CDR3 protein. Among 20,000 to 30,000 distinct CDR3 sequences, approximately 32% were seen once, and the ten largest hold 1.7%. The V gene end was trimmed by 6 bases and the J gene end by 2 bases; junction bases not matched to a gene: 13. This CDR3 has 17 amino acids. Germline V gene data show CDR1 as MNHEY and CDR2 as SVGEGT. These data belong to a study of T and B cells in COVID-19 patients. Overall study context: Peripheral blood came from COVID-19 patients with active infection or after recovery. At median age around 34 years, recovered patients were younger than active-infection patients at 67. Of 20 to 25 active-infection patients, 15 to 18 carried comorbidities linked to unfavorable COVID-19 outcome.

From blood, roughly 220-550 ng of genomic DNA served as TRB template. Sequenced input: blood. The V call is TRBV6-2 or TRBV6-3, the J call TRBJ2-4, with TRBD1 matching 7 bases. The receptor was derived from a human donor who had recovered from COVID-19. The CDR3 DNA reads TGTGCCAGCAGCTTCCCCCGGGACAGAGGGTCCAAAAACATTCAGTACTTC. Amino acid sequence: CASSFPRDRGSKNIQYF.